The 4 T cell receptor beta chains below were found in one sample sequenced in a study of Ad26.COV2.S vaccination and SARS-CoV-2 variants. Treatment of the sample: around 19 received Ad26.COV2.S at low or high dose, single or two shots; 5 received placebo; per-sample allocation not given. On day 63 after the first injection, vaccine and placebo recipients gave samples. Clones were sequenced by immunoSEQ multiplex PCR, and TCRdb holds only the in-frame ones, with some missing. The data show about 350,000 clones, with approximately 85% seen just once and around 3.3% held by the top ten. Source: peripheral blood, taken in a trial of Ad26.COV2.S vaccine versus placebo. Receptors originate from a person aged 18-65 years who received the Ad26.COV2.S COVID-19 vaccine or a placebo.

The V call is TRBV2, the J call TRBJ1-5, with 10 bases identical to TRBD1. Trimming took 6 bases from V and 7 from J; bases not matched to a gene: 12. Germline CDR1 and CDR2: SNHLY and FYNNEI. This CDR3 spans 16 amino acids. CDR3 sequence reads: CASSDIVGQGRQPQHF. The DNA for the CDR3 is TGTGCCAGCAGCGATATCGTGGGACAGGGGCGGCAGCCCCAGCATTTT.

This chain links TRBV9 with TRBJ2-3, with D perhaps assigned TRBD1 or TRBD2 (5 bases each). Germline CDR1 reads SGDLS; CDR2 reads YYNGEE. Deletions cut 0 bases from V and 0 bases from J, with 11 bases between. This CDR3 is 16 amino acids long. CDR3 in DNA: TGTGCCAGCAGCGTAGTGGGACGAGCTAGCACAGATACGCAGTATTTT. This sequence encodes CASSVVGRASTDTQYF.

This chain connects TRBV27 to TRBJ1-1; D is unclear. The CDR3 covers 18 residues. The V gene lost 0 bases and the J gene lost 2 bases, with 19 bases spanning the gap. The germline CDR1 and CDR2 sequences are MNHEY and SMNVEV (reference sequence). The CDR3 region has the DNA TGTGCCAGCAGTTTATCCACAGTGTTCCCTCCGAAAAACACTGAAGCTTTCTTT. It is translated as CASSLSTVFPPKNTEAFF.

This clone was observed a few times. The rearrangement uses TRBV20-1 and TRBJ2-1; 7 nucleotides line up with TRBD1. This CDR3 spans 13 amino acids. With 3 bases clipped from V and 4 bases from J, the junction kept 3 bases outside the gene matches. The germline CDR1 and CDR2 sequences are DFQATT and SNEGSKA (reference sequence). CDR3 region: CSASEDRYNEQFF. The CDR3 coding sequence is TGCAGTGCTAGTGAGGACAGGTACAATGAGCAGTTCTTC.